The rows below give T cell receptor beta chains drawn from one sample of a study of T cells in localized non-small cell lung cancer. TCRdb's copy holds only in-frame clones and misses some; the assay was immunoSEQ multiplex PCR. The table includes 50,000 or so clones, around 81% detected once. The specimen comprised PBMCs, sampled before any cancer treatment. These receptor sequences come from a woman between 35 and 70 years old with stage II lung adenocarcinoma. The CDR3 runs from the conserved cysteine through the conserved F or W. D genes are given only for firm matches. A clone size is listed for some rows: how often the clone was seen (once, few, many), or a class if it is expanded.

clone_size: NA
j_call: TRBJ2-7
d_call: NA
v_call: TRBV10-3
cdr3_aa: CAISDRLQEGEPYEQYF
cdr3_nt: TGTGCCATCAGTGACCGTTTACAAGAAGGGGAGCCCTACGAGCAGTACTTC

clone_size: NA
j_call: TRBJ2-2
d_call: NA
v_call: TRBV5-1
cdr3_aa: CASSLGPEANTGELFF
cdr3_nt: TGCGCCAGCAGCTTGGGCCCAGAGGCGAACACCGGGGAGCTGTTTTTT

clone_size: NA
j_call: TRBJ2-5
d_call: NA
v_call: TRBV5-6
cdr3_aa: CASSLEEETQYF
cdr3_nt: TGTGCCAGCAGCTTGGAAGAAGAGACCCAGTACTTC

clone_size: NA
j_call: TRBJ1-6
d_call: NA
v_call: TRBV7-9
cdr3_aa: CASSPGNRNSPLHF
cdr3_nt: TGTGCCAGCAGCCCTGGAAATCGAAACTCACCCCTCCACTTT

clone_size: NA
j_call: TRBJ2-3
d_call: NA
v_call: TRBV13
cdr3_aa: CASSLLSTDTQYF
cdr3_nt: TGTGCCAGCAGCTTATTGAGCACAGATACGCAGTATTTT

clone_size: once
j_call: TRBJ1-2
d_call: NA
v_call: TRBV27
cdr3_aa: CASSFSGTRGYTF
cdr3_nt: TGTGCCAGCAGTTTTAGTGGGACACGTGGCTACACCTTC

clone_size: NA
j_call: TRBJ2-3
d_call: TRBD2
v_call: TRBV5-8
cdr3_aa: CASSWRIAGGFVQQYF
cdr3_nt: TGTGCCAGCAGCTGGAGAATAGCGGGGGGCTTCGTCCAGCAGTATTTT

clone_size: NA
j_call: TRBJ1-5
d_call: NA
v_call: TRBV4-3
cdr3_aa: CASSQERGVSNQPQHF
cdr3_nt: TGCGCCAGCAGCCAAGAAAGGGGAGTCAGCAATCAGCCCCAGCATTTT

clone_size: NA
j_call: TRBJ2-1
d_call: TRBD2
v_call: TRBV19
cdr3_aa: CASSIIAGGPYNEQFF
cdr3_nt: TGTGCCAGTAGTATCATAGCGGGCGGGCCCTACAATGAGCAGTTCTTC

clone_size: NA
j_call: TRBJ2-1
d_call: NA
v_call: TRBV7-2
cdr3_aa: CASSERKRLNEQFF
cdr3_nt: TGTGCCAGCAGCGAACGAAAGCGGCTTAATGAGCAGTTCTTC

clone_size: few
j_call: TRBJ2-7
d_call: TRBD2
v_call: TRBV5-1
cdr3_aa: CASSLEGSGGVYEQYF
cdr3_nt: TGCGCCAGCAGCTTGGAGGGTAGCGGGGGAGTCTACGAGCAGTACTTC

clone_size: NA
j_call: TRBJ1-1
d_call: TRBD1
v_call: TRBV9
cdr3_aa: CASSKTGGVMNTEAFF
cdr3_nt: TGTGCCAGCAGCAAGACAGGGGGGGTCATGAACACTGAAGCTTTCTTT

clone_size: NA
j_call: TRBJ2-1
d_call: NA
v_call: TRBV6-1
cdr3_aa: CASSRVGDEQFF
cdr3_nt: TGTGCCAGTTCTCGCGTCGGGGATGAGCAGTTCTTC

clone_size: NA
j_call: TRBJ2-3
d_call: NA
v_call: TRBV7-2
cdr3_aa: CASSLSDTQYF
cdr3_nt: TGTGCCAGCAGCCTTTCAGATACGCAGTATTTT

clone_size: NA
j_call: TRBJ1-5
d_call: NA
v_call: TRBV18
cdr3_aa: CASSPADNQPQHF
cdr3_nt: TGTGCCAGCTCACCAGCAGATAATCAGCCCCAGCATTTT

clone_size: NA
j_call: TRBJ1-1
d_call: TRBD1
v_call: TRBV4-1
cdr3_aa: CASSPPPGTGMNTEAFF
cdr3_nt: TGCGCCAGCAGCCCCCCTCCCGGGACAGGAATGAACACTGAAGCTTTCTTT

clone_size: NA
j_call: TRBJ1-2
d_call: NA
v_call: TRBV20-1
cdr3_aa: CSALGADGYTF
cdr3_nt: TGCAGTGCCCTAGGGGCAGATGGCTACACCTTC

clone_size: NA
j_call: TRBJ1-2
d_call: NA
v_call: TRBV9
cdr3_aa: CASSVGTSNYGYTF
cdr3_nt: TGTGCCAGCAGCGTAGGAACTTCTAACTATGGCTACACCTTC

clone_size: NA
j_call: TRBJ2-7
d_call: NA
v_call: TRBV6-4
cdr3_aa: CASSEWAGSEQYF
cdr3_nt: TGTGCCAGCAGTGAGTGGGCCGGGAGCGAGCAGTACTTC

clone_size: NA
j_call: TRBJ2-7
d_call: NA
v_call: TRBV5-6
cdr3_aa: CASSLRTATYEQYF
cdr3_nt: TGTGCCAGCAGCTTAAGGACGGCTACCTACGAGCAGTACTTC

clone_size: NA
j_call: TRBJ2-2
d_call: NA
v_call: TRBV5-1
cdr3_aa: CASSLRQGRLVGELFF
cdr3_nt: TGCGCCAGCAGCTTGCGGCAGGGGCGATTGGTTGGGGAGCTGTTTTTT

clone_size: few
j_call: TRBJ1-6
d_call: NA
v_call: TRBV2
cdr3_aa: CASSEEDLPRGSPLHF
cdr3_nt: TGTGCCAGCAGTGAAGAGGACCTGCCAAGGGGTTCACCCCTCCACTTT

clone_size: NA
j_call: TRBJ2-5
d_call: TRBD2
v_call: TRBV7-9
cdr3_aa: CASSYSGGVGETQYF
cdr3_nt: TGTGCCAGCAGCTATAGCGGGGGCGTTGGAGAGACCCAGTACTTC

clone_size: NA
j_call: TRBJ2-7
d_call: TRBD1
v_call: TRBV7-3
cdr3_aa: CASSAGQGFEQYF
cdr3_nt: TGTGCCAGCAGCGCGGGACAGGGTTTCGAGCAGTACTTC

clone_size: NA
j_call: TRBJ1-1
d_call: NA
v_call: TRBV5-1
cdr3_aa: CASNVGTSSTEAFF
cdr3_nt: TGCGCCAGCAACGTCGGGACATCCTCCACTGAAGCTTTCTTT

clone_size: NA
j_call: TRBJ1-2
d_call: NA
v_call: TRBV19
cdr3_aa: CASSIYRNFQEGSGYTF
cdr3_nt: TGTGCCAGTAGTATATACAGGAACTTCCAGGAAGGGTCCGGCTACACCTTC

clone_size: NA
j_call: TRBJ1-1
d_call: NA
v_call: TRBV7-9
cdr3_aa: CASSLDSKGTEAFF
cdr3_nt: TGTGCCAGCAGCTTAGACTCTAAGGGGACTGAAGCTTTCTTT

clone_size: NA
j_call: TRBJ2-1
d_call: NA
v_call: TRBV5-6
cdr3_aa: CASSDGTPNEQFF
cdr3_nt: TGTGCCAGCAGCGACGGGACTCCCAATGAGCAGTTCTTC

clone_size: few
j_call: TRBJ2-3
d_call: NA
v_call: TRBV30
cdr3_aa: CAWSVSLLRVQADTQYF
cdr3_nt: TGTGCCTGGAGTGTATCCCTCTTGCGGGTTCAGGCAGATACGCAGTATTTT

clone_size: NA
j_call: TRBJ2-5
d_call: NA
v_call: TRBV5-6
cdr3_aa: CASSFLPEETQYF
cdr3_nt: TGTGCCAGCAGTTTCTTACCGGAGGAGACCCAGTACTTC

clone_size: few
j_call: TRBJ1-4
d_call: NA
v_call: TRBV10-3
cdr3_aa: CAIRGLNEKLFF
cdr3_nt: TGTGCCATACGGGGCTTAAATGAAAAACTGTTTTTT

clone_size: NA
j_call: TRBJ1-5
d_call: NA
v_call: TRBV28
cdr3_aa: CASSGQMNQPQHF
cdr3_nt: TGTGCCAGCAGCGGACAGATGAATCAGCCCCAGCATTTT

clone_size: once
j_call: TRBJ1-3
d_call: NA
v_call: TRBV7-9
cdr3_aa: CASSPSQGRTGNTIYF
cdr3_nt: TGTGCCAGCAGCCCCTCGCAGGGACGAACGGGAAACACCATATATTTT

clone_size: NA
j_call: TRBJ2-2
d_call: NA
v_call: TRBV30
cdr3_aa: CAWSRGTTLFTGELFF
cdr3_nt: TGTGCCTGGAGCCGGGGGACCACCCTTTTCACCGGGGAGCTGTTTTTT

clone_size: NA
j_call: TRBJ1-6
d_call: TRBD1
v_call: TRBV27
cdr3_aa: CASSRSRPSGTGGKALHF
cdr3_nt: TGTGCCAGCAGTCGGTCGAGACCCTCCGGGACAGGGGGCAAGGCCCTCCACTTT

clone_size: NA
j_call: TRBJ2-1
d_call: NA
v_call: TRBV4-3
cdr3_aa: CASSQRVFNEQFF
cdr3_nt: TGCGCCAGCAGTCAGAGGGTTTTCAATGAGCAGTTCTTC

clone_size: NA
j_call: TRBJ1-5
d_call: NA
v_call: TRBV30
cdr3_aa: CAWRADSNQPQHF
cdr3_nt: TGTGCCTGGAGAGCAGATAGCAATCAGCCCCAGCATTTT

clone_size: NA
j_call: TRBJ2-3
d_call: NA
v_call: TRBV6-5
cdr3_aa: CASSYWVGTDTQYF
cdr3_nt: TGTGCCAGCAGTTACTGGGTTGGCACAGATACGCAGTATTTT

clone_size: NA
j_call: TRBJ2-1
d_call: TRBD1
v_call: TRBV13
cdr3_aa: CASSSDRSKSYNEQFF
cdr3_nt: TGTGCCAGCAGCTCGGACAGGTCTAAATCCTACAATGAGCAGTTCTTC

clone_size: NA
j_call: TRBJ1-1
d_call: TRBD1
v_call: TRBV6-1
cdr3_aa: CASSQDPDRLAMNTEAFF
cdr3_nt: TGTGCCAGCAGTCAAGATCCGGACAGGCTAGCCATGAACACTGAAGCTTTCTTT

clone_size: NA
j_call: TRBJ2-3
d_call: NA
v_call: TRBV5-1
cdr3_aa: CASSLSRSTDTQYF
cdr3_nt: TGCGCCAGCAGCTTGAGCCGGAGCACAGATACGCAGTATTTT

clone_size: few
j_call: TRBJ2-2
d_call: NA
v_call: TRBV7-7
cdr3_aa: CASSLAQGIGELFF
cdr3_nt: TGTGCTAGCAGCTTAGCTCAGGGGATCGGGGAGCTGTTTTTT

clone_size: NA
j_call: TRBJ2-7
d_call: TRBD1
v_call: TRBV2
cdr3_aa: CASSRDSGFYEQYF
cdr3_nt: TGTGCCAGCAGCCGGGACAGCGGCTTCTACGAGCAGTACTTC

clone_size: NA
j_call: TRBJ2-5
d_call: NA
v_call: TRBV25-1
cdr3_aa: CASRGSVDETQYF
cdr3_nt: TGTGCCAGCAGGGGAAGCGTCGACGAGACCCAGTACTTC

clone_size: NA
j_call: TRBJ1-4
d_call: NA
v_call: TRBV4-2
cdr3_aa: CASSEEVGRTSEKLFF
cdr3_nt: TGTGCCAGCAGCGAAGAGGTGGGGAGGACGAGTGAAAAACTGTTTTTT

clone_size: NA
j_call: TRBJ2-7
d_call: NA
v_call: TRBV5-4
cdr3_aa: CASSLDRKSYEQYF
cdr3_nt: TGTGCCAGCAGCTTAGACAGGAAATCCTACGAGCAGTACTTC

clone_size: medium-sized
j_call: TRBJ1-1
d_call: NA
v_call: TRBV5-1
cdr3_aa: CASSLTTNTEAFF
cdr3_nt: TGCGCCAGCAGCTTGACGACGAATACTGAAGCTTTCTTT

clone_size: once
j_call: TRBJ2-7
d_call: NA
v_call: TRBV4-3
cdr3_aa: CASSQEGEGPYEQYF
cdr3_nt: TGCGCCAGCAGCCAAGAGGGTGAAGGCCCCTACGAGCAGTACTTC

clone_size: NA
j_call: TRBJ2-3
d_call: TRBD2
v_call: TRBV28
cdr3_aa: CASHGATGTSGGGRWAQYF
cdr3_nt: TGTGCCAGCCACGGGGCCACCGGGACTAGCGGGGGGGGACGGTGGGCGCAGTATTTT

clone_size: NA
j_call: TRBJ1-2
d_call: TRBD1
v_call: TRBV7-9
cdr3_aa: CASSWPTGGLYGYTF
cdr3_nt: TGTGCCAGCAGCTGGCCGACAGGGGGCCTCTATGGCTACACCTTC

clone_size: NA
j_call: TRBJ2-7
d_call: NA
v_call: TRBV7-2
cdr3_aa: CASSSTGRAPEQYF
cdr3_nt: TGTGCCAGCAGCTCGACAGGGAGGGCCCCGGAGCAGTACTTC

clone_size: NA
j_call: TRBJ2-7
d_call: TRBD1
v_call: TRBV6-1
cdr3_aa: CASMGTGHQSYEQYF
cdr3_nt: TGTGCCAGCATGGGGACAGGGCACCAAAGCTACGAGCAGTACTTC

clone_size: NA
j_call: TRBJ2-3
d_call: NA
v_call: TRBV7-2
cdr3_aa: CASSLVWGTSTDTQYF
cdr3_nt: TGTGCCAGCAGCTTAGTGTGGGGCACTAGCACAGATACGCAGTATTTT

clone_size: NA
j_call: TRBJ1-6
d_call: NA
v_call: TRBV2
cdr3_aa: CASSLTNSPLHF
cdr3_nt: TGTGCCAGCAGCTTGACAAATTCACCCCTCCACTTT

clone_size: NA
j_call: TRBJ1-5
d_call: NA
v_call: TRBV28
cdr3_aa: CASSFNQPQHF
cdr3_nt: TGTGCCAGCAGTTTTAATCAGCCCCAGCATTTT

clone_size: NA
j_call: TRBJ1-2
d_call: NA
v_call: TRBV19
cdr3_aa: CASSLTGPLGKIYGYTF
cdr3_nt: TGTGCCAGTAGTTTGACTGGCCCCCTCGGGAAGATCTATGGCTACACCTTC

clone_size: once
j_call: TRBJ2-7
d_call: NA
v_call: TRBV11-2
cdr3_aa: CASSSRTYEQYF
cdr3_nt: TGTGCCAGCAGCTCGAGAACCTACGAGCAGTACTTC

clone_size: NA
j_call: TRBJ2-1
d_call: TRBD2
v_call: TRBV6-5
cdr3_aa: CASSRGTSGYNEQFF
cdr3_nt: TGTGCCAGCAGTCGAGGGACTAGCGGGTACAATGAGCAGTTCTTC

clone_size: NA
j_call: TRBJ2-7
d_call: NA
v_call: TRBV11-2
cdr3_aa: CASSLKEWARSYEQYF
cdr3_nt: TGTGCCAGCAGCTTAAAAGAGTGGGCCAGGAGCTACGAGCAGTACTTC

clone_size: NA
j_call: TRBJ1-1
d_call: TRBD1
v_call: TRBV2
cdr3_aa: CASSDRVVAFF
cdr3_nt: TGTGCCAGCAGCGACAGGGTGGTCGCTTTCTTT